This TCR beta chain was captured in a study of blood T cell repertoires in COVID-19. On the study more broadly: From T cells, B-cell-depleted T cells, or PBMCs came the material, which was cDNA or gDNA.

The junction had 5 bases not matched to a gene; V was cut back by 6 bases and J by 1 base. This CDR3 region has 14 residues. Germline V gene data show CDR1 as SGHTA and CDR2 as FQGNSA. Per the authors' pipeline: Amplification from reference gene primers served as the basis for estimated nucleated cell counts. Assay: immunoSEQ multiplex PCR; the TCRdb copy retains only in-frame clones and omits some. That table supplies the V and J calls and clone size; D and trimming were determined from the DNA. The repertoire holds 330,000 or so clones, with approximately 86% as singletons. Recruited during active infection, patients (from Seattle) were subsequently followed longitudinally.

This chain joins TRBV7-2 and TRBJ2-7, with TRBD2 identical over 8 bases. The sample was peripheral blood. The receptor was derived from a man aged 25 to 40 with COVID-19, enrolled during active disease. CDR3 loop: CASSITSGSYEQYF. The CDR3 nucleotides are TGTGCCAGCAGTATAACTAGCGGTTCCTACGAGCAGTACTTC.